This TCR beta chain was captured by sequencing in a study of beta chain features in type 1 diabetes. This CDR3 has 19 residues. V lost 2 bases and J lost 0; bases outside the gene matches: 10. Germline V lookup: CDR1 KGHSH, CDR2 LQKENI. The investigators reverse transcribed all of the isolated RNA, so they sequenced expressed TCRB transcripts. Clones were read by immunoSEQ multiplex PCR, and TCRdb kept only the in-frame ones, dropping some. The data hold about 150,000 clones, with 48% observed a single time. The source of this sequence is a man aged 18 to 30 in good health. The chain uses TRBV18 and TRBJ1-3; 10 nucleotides line up with TRBD1. The sample comprised Tregs from blood. The CDR3 loop reads CASSPNIRGTGASGNTIYF. The CDR3, as DNA: TGTGCCAGCTCACCAAACATACGTGGGACAGGGGCCTCTGGAAACACCATATATTTT.